Listed below are T cell receptor beta chains from one sample, sequenced in a study of blood T cell repertoires in COVID-19. Assay used: immunoSEQ multiplex PCR; TCRdb lists only in-frame clones, some missing. The sample lists hundreds of thousands of clones, 86% occurring once. Sequenced input: PBMCs or T cells enriched from blood (not recorded which). The source is a woman aged 45-60 years who had recovered from COVID-19. CDR3s include the opening cysteine and the closing phenylalanine or tryptophan. A D gene is named only where the DNA matches it firmly. For some rows the clone size is stated as once, few or many, or as a class when expanded; others skip it.

d_gene	abundance	j_gene	v_gene	CDR3nt	CDR3aa
-	-	TRBJ2-3	TRBV19	TGTGCCAGTAGTATCTTCAAAACTAGCACAGATACGCAGTATTTT	CASSIFKTSTDTQYF
-	-	TRBJ1-2	TRBV9	TGTGCCAGCAGCGTAGGTCGTAACTATGGCTACACCTTC	CASSVGRNYGYTF
TRBD2	-	TRBJ2-2	TRBV9	TGTGCCAGCAGCCCGGGAGGGATCACCGGGGAGCTGTTTTTT	CASSPGGITGELFF
TRBD2	-	TRBJ2-3	TRBV7-9	TGTGCCAGCAGCTTAGAAAAGTTGGGGGGGGATACGCAGTATTTT	CASSLEKLGGDTQYF
-	-	TRBJ1-1	TRBV28	TGTGCCAGCAGTCCCCTCGGACAGATCAGAGCTTTCTTT	CASSPLGQIRAFF
-	-	TRBJ1-2	TRBV30	TGTGCCTGGATGGGGCTAAGGGACTATGGCTACACCTTC	CAWMGLRDYGYTF
-	-	TRBJ2-7	TRBV12-3/TRBV12-4	TGTGCCAGCAGTACTTACTACGAGCAGTACTTC	CASSTYYEQYF
TRBD1	-	TRBJ2-2	TRBV4-1	TGCGCCACCAGACAGGGGGACGGCAGGGAGCTGTTTTTT	CATRQGDGRELFF
-	-	TRBJ2-3	TRBV6-5	TGTGCCAGCAGTTTACGGCAGGGGGATACGCAGTATTTT	CASSLRQGDTQYF
-	-	TRBJ2-6	TRBV7-3	TGTGCCAGCAGCTTAACCCCGACTAGCTCTGGGGCCAACGTCCTGACTTTC	CASSLTPTSSGANVLTF
TRBD1	-	TRBJ2-2	TRBV10-3	TGTGCCATCAGTGAGTCGACAGGGAAACTGTTTTTT	CAISESTGKLFF
-	once	TRBJ1-1	TRBV11-2	TGTGCCAGCAGCCCACGGGACTTTTACACTGAAGCTTTCTTT	CASSPRDFYTEAFF
-	-	TRBJ1-2	TRBV6-5	TGTGCCAGCACCAACGGACAATATTACTATGGCTACACCTTC	CASTNGQYYYGYTF
TRBD1	-	TRBJ2-1	TRBV5-6	TGTGCCAGCAGTTACACAGGGGTGACCGGTAATGAGCAGTTCTTC	CASSYTGVTGNEQFF
-	-	TRBJ1-6	TRBV25-1	TGTGCCAGCAGTGTTCAGGGGAATTCACCCCTCCACTTT	CASSVQGNSPLHF
TRBD2	-	TRBJ2-1	TRBV30	TGTGCCTGGAGCCCCCCCGGACTAGGAAATGAGCAGTTCTTC	CAWSPPGLGNEQFF
-	few	TRBJ2-1	TRBV19	TGTGCCAGTACCCAAGGGTCGGGGGTTTCCAATGAGCAGTTCTTC	CASTQGSGVSNEQFF
TRBD1	once	TRBJ1-1	TRBV18	TGTGCCAGCTCACACAAACAGGGGCCGAACACTGAAGCTTTCTTT	CASSHKQGPNTEAFF
-	-	TRBJ1-5	TRBV7-9	TGTGCCAGCAGCTTAGGAACGGGGGATAGCAATCAGCCCCAGCATTTT	CASSLGTGDSNQPQHF
TRBD1	-	TRBJ1-1	TRBV27	TGTGCCAGCAGTTCCCAGGGGGCGAACACTGAAGCTTTCTTT	CASSSQGANTEAFF
-	few	TRBJ2-7	TRBV6-1	TGTGCCAGCAGTGAACCCCGGTGGGCCGAGCAGTACTTC	CASSEPRWAEQYF
TRBD2	-	TRBJ2-1	TRBV28	TGTGCCAGCAGATCTAGCGGGACCGCACCCAACAATGAGCAGTTCTTC	CASRSSGTAPNNEQFF